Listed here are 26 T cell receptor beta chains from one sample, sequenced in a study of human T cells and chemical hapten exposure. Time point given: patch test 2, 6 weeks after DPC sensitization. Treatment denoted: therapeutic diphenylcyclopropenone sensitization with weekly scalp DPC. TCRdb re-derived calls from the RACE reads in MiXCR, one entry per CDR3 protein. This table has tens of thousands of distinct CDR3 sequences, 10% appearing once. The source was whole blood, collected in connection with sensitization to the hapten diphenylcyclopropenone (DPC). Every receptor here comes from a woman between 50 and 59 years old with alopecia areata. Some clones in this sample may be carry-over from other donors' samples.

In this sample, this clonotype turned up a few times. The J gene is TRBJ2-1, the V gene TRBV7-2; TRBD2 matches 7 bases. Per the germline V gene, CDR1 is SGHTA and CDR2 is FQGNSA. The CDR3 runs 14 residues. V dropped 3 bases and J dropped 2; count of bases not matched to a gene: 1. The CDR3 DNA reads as TGTGCCAGCAGCTTCGGACTAGCCTACAATGAGCAGTTCTTC. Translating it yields CASSFGLAYNEQFF.

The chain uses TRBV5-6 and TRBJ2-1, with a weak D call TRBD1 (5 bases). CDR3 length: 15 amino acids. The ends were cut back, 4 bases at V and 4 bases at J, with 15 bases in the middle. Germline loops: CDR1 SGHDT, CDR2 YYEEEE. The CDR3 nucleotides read TGTGCCAGCAGCCTGATGCTAGGGGCTTACAATGAGCAGTTCTTC. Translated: CASSLMLGAYNEQFF.

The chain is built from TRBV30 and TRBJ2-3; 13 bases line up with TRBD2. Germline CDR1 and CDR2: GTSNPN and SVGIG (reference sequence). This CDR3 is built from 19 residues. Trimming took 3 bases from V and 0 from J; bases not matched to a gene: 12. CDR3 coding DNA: TGTGCCTGGAGCAAACCGCCACTAGCGGGAGGGCTTAGCACAGATACGCAGTATTTT. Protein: CAWSKPPLAGGLSTDTQYF.

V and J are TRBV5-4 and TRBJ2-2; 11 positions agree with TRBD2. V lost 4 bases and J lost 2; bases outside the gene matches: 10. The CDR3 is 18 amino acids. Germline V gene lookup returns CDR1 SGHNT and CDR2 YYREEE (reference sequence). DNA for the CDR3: TGTGCCAGCAGCAGCCGGACTAGCGGGCCCGTCAACACCGGGGAGCTGTTTTTT. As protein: CASSSRTSGPVNTGELFF.

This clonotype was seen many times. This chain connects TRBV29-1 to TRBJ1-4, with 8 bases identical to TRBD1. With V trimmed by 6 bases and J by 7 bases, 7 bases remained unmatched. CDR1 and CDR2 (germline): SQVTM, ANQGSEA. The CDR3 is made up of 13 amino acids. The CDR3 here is CSVRTGYSEKLFF. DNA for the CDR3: TGCAGCGTCAGGACAGGGTACAGTGAAAAACTGTTTTTT.

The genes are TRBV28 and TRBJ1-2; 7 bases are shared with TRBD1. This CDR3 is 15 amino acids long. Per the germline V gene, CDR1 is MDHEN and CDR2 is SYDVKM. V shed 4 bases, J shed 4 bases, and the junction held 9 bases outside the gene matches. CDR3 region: CASSSPTGRGYGYTF. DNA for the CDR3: TGTGCCAGCAGTTCCCCGACAGGGAGAGGCTATGGCTACACCTTC.

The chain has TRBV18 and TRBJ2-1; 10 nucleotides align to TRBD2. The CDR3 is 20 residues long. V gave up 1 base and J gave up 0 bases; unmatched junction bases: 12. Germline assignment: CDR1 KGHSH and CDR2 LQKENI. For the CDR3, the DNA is TGTGCCAGCTCACCACTTTCGGTCGCTAGCGGGAGTAACTCCTACAATGAGCAGTTCTTC. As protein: CASSPLSVASGSNSYNEQFF.

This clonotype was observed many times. CDR3 nucleotides: TGTGCCAGTAGCACGACTAGTGTCCGGTCAGATACGCAGTATTTT. It encodes CASSTTSVRSDTQYF. The rearrangement uses TRBV19 and TRBJ2-3; TRBD2 might be the D (6 bases). This CDR3 has 15 amino acids. The germline gives CDR1 LNHDA, CDR2 SQIVND (reference sequence). V was trimmed by 6 bases and J by 4 bases, leaving 17 bases between them.

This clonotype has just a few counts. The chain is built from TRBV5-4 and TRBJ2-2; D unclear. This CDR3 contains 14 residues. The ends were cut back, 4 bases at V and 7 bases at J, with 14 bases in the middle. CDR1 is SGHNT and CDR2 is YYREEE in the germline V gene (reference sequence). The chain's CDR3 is CASSSRRVDGELFF. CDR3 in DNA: TGTGCCAGCAGCAGCCGACGGGTAGACGGGGAGCTGTTTTTT.

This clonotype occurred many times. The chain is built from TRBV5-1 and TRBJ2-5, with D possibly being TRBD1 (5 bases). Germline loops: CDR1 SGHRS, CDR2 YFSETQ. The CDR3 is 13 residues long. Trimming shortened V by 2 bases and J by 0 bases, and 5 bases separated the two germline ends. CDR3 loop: CASSLQDQETQYF. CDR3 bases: TGCGCCAGCAGCTTACAGGACCAAGAGACCCAGTACTTC.

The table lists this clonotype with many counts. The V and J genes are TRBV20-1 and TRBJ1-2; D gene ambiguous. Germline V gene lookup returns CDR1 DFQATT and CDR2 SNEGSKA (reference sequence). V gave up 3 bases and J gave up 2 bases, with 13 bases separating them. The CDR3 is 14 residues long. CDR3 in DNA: TGCAGTGCTAGTGTGAGGGCAGGCAACTATGGCTACACCTTC. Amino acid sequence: CSASVRAGNYGYTF.

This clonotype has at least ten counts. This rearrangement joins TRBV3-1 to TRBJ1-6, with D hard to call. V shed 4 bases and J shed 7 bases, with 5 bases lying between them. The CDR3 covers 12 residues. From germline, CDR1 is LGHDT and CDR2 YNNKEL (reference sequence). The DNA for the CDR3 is TGTGCCAGCAGCCTTCCGAATTCACCCCTCCACTTT. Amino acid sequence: CASSLPNSPLHF.

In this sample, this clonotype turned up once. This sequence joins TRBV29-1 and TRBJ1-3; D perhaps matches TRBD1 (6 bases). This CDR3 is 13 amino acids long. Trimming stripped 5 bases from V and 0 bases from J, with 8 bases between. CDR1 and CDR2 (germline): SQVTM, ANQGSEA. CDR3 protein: CSVRTASGNTIYF. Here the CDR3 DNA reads TGCAGCGTTCGGACAGCCTCTGGAAACACCATATATTTT.

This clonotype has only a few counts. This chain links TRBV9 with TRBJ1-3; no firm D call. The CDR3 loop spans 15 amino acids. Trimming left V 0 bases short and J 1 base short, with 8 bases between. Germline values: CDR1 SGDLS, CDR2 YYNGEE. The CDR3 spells CASSVGVRSGNTIYF. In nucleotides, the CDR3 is TGTGCCAGCAGCGTAGGGGTTCGTTCTGGAAACACCATATATTTT.

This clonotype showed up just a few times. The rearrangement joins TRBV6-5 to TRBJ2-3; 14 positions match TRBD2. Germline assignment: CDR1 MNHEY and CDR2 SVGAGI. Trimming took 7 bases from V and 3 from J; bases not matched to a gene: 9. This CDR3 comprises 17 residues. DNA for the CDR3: TGTGCCAGCAAACCGACTAGCGGGAGGGCCGGGACAGATACGCAGTATTTT. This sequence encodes CASKPTSGRAGTDTQYF.

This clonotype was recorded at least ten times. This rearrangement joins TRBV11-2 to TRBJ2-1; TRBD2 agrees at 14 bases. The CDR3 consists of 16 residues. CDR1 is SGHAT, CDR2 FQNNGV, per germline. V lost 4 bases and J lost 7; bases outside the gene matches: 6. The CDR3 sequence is CASSYWGTSGSNEQFF. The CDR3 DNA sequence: TGTGCCAGCAGCTACTGGGGGACTAGCGGGAGTAATGAGCAGTTCTTC.

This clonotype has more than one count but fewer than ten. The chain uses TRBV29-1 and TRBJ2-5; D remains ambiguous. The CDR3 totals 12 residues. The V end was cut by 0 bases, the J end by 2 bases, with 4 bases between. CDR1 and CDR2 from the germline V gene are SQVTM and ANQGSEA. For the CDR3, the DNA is TGCAGCGTTGAAGAAAAGCAAGAGACCCAGTACTTC. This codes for CSVEEKQETQYF.

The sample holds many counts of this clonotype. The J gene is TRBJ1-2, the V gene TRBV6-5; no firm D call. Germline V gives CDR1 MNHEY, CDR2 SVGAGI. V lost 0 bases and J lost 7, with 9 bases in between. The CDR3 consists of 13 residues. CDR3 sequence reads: CASSYSIMGGYTF. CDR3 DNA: TGTGCCAGCAGTTACTCGATTATGGGTGGCTACACCTTC.

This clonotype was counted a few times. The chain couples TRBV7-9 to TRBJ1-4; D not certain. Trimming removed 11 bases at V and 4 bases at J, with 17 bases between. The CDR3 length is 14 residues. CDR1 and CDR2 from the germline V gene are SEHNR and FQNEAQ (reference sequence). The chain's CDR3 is CAGLSDGDNEKLFF. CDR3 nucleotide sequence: TGTGCCGGTCTTTCTGACGGGGATAATGAAAAACTGTTTTTT.

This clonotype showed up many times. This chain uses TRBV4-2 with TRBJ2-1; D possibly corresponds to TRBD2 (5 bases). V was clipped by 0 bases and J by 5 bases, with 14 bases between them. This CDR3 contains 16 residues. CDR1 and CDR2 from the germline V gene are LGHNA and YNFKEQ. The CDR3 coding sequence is TGTGCCAGCAGCCAAGATCAGAGGAGGAGTAACAATGAGCAGTTCTTC. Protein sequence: CASSQDQRRSNNEQFF.

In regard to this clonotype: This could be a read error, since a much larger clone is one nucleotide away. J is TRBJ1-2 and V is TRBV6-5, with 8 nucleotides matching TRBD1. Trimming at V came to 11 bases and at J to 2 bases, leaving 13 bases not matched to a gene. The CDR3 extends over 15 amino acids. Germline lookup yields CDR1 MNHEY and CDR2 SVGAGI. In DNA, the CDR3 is TGTGCCGGCACGGGAGGGGGACAGGTGAACTATGGCTACACCTTC. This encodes CAGTGGGQVNYGYTF.

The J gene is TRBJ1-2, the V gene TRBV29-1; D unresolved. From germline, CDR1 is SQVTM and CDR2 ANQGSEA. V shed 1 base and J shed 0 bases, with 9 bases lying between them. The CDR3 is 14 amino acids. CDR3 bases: TGCAGCGTTGAAGCCAGGAGCCCTAACTATGGCTACACCTTC. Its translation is CSVEARSPNYGYTF.

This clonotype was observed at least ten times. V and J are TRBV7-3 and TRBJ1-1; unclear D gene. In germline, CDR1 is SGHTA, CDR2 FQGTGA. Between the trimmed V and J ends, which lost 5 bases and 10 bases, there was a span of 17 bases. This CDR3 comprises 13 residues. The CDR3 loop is CASSPAGSAGAFF. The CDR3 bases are TGTGCCAGCAGCCCTGCGGGAAGCGCGGGAGCTTTCTTT.

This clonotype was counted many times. Here the CDR3 reads CASSSTVSGPGNTGELFF. For the CDR3, the DNA is TGTGCCAGCAGTTCAACGGTGTCAGGGCCAGGGAACACCGGGGAGCTGTTTTTT. The chain combines TRBV7-3 with TRBJ2-2; D might be TRBD1 (5 bases). V lost 6 bases and J lost 1, with 21 bases in between. From germline, CDR1 is SGHTA and CDR2 FQGTGA. The length of the CDR3 is 18 residues. Combining the CDR3 with reference TRBV7-3 and TRBJ2-2 gives the whole variable domain GAGVSQTPSNKVTEKGKYVELRCDPISGHTALYWYRQSLGQGPEFLIYFQGTGAADDSGLPNDRFFAVRPEGSVSTLKIQRTERGDSAVYLCASSSTVSGPGNTGELFFGEGSRLTVL.

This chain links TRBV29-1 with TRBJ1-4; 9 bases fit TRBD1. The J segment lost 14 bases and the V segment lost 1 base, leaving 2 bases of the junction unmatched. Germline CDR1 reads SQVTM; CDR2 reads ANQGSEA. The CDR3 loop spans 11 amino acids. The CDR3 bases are TGCAGCGTTGAAGCTGGGACAGGGCTGTTTTTT. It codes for CSVEAGTGLFF.

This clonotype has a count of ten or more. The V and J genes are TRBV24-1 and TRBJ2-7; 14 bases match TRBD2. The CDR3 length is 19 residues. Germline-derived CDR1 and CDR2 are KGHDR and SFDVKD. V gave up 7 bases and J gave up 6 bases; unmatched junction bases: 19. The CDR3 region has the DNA TGTGCCACCAGCTTACTCCCGGGACCAGGGACTAGCGGGAGTAGCGAGCAGTACTTC. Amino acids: CATSLLPGPGTSGSSEQYF.